A selection of T cell receptor beta chains follows, all from one sample in a study of early T cells in non-severe SARS-CoV-2 infection. TCRdb called the 5' RACE reads again in MiXCR, with one record for every CDR3 protein. Found here are about 81,000 distinct CDR3 sequences, 11% to 15% of them singletons; the top ten hold approximately 11%. The sequenced material came from whole blood. These receptors came from an adult who was a healthcare worker with PCR-confirmed SARS-CoV-2 infection or an uninfected control (not recorded which). The CDR3 runs from the conserved cysteine through the conserved F or W. A D gene is named only where the DNA matches it firmly. Clone sizes are given selectively: once, few, many, or a class where the clone is expanded.

>few|TRBV12-3/TRBV12-4|NA|TRBJ2-7
CASSFYGYEQYF
TGTGCCAGCAGTTTTTACGGCTACGAGCAGTACTTC
>NA|TRBV7-9|NA|TRBJ1-1
CASSLVWGNTEAFF
TGTGCCAGCAGCTTAGTTTGGGGGAACACTGAAGCTTTCTTT
>few|TRBV6-5|NA|TRBJ1-3
CASRDRVSGNTIYF
TGTGCCAGCAGGGACCGAGTCTCTGGAAACACCATATATTTT
>many|TRBV6-9|NA|TRBJ2-3
CASRGPCTDTQYF
TGTGCCAGCAGGGGTCCTTGCACAGATACGCAGTATTTT
>NA|TRBV6-6|TRBD2|TRBJ2-3
CASRWPSGGGTDTQYF
TGTGCCAGCAGGTGGCCTAGCGGGGGTGGCACAGATACGCAGTATTTT
>NA|TRBV20-1|NA|TRBJ2-7
CSARPVQGKYEQYF
TGCAGTGCTAGACCCGTCCAGGGAAAATACGAGCAGTACTTC
>few|TRBV10-3|NA|TRBJ1-2
CAISEADNYGYTF
TGTGCCATCAGTGAGGCCGATAACTATGGCTACACCTTC
>NA|TRBV20-1|NA|TRBJ2-3
CSAVGGTSTDTQYF
TGCAGTGCCGTGGGGGGTACTAGCACAGATACGCAGTATTTT
>few|TRBV7-9|NA|TRBJ2-2
CASPVDNFNTGELFF
TGTGCCAGCCCCGTTGATAATTTCAACACCGGGGAGCTGTTTTTT
>NA|TRBV9|TRBD2|TRBJ2-5
CASRKNGGGLEETQYF
TGTGCCAGCAGGAAAAATGGGGGAGGGCTTGAAGAGACCCAGTACTTC
>many|TRBV20-1|NA|TRBJ1-1
CSARSRNQAFF
TGCAGTGCTAGGTCCCGAAACCAAGCTTTCTTT
>many|TRBV11-2|NA|TRBJ2-7
CASSQPVTDPLGYEQYF
TGTGCCAGCAGCCAGCCGGTTACAGACCCATTGGGGTACGAGCAGTACTTC
>NA|TRBV10-3|TRBD2|TRBJ2-1
CAASGGPETYNEQFF
TGTGCCGCCAGCGGGGGGCCCGAAACCTACAATGAGCAGTTCTTC
>NA|TRBV28|NA|TRBJ2-7
CASSLGRRHEQYF
TGTGCCAGCAGTCTAGGCCGCCGGCACGAGCAGTACTTC
>few|TRBV19|NA|TRBJ2-7
CASSELQGSYEQYF
TGTGCCAGTAGTGAACTCCAGGGGTCCTACGAGCAGTACTTC
>NA|TRBV5-1|NA|TRBJ2-3
CASRLGLTPDTQYF
TGCGCCAGCAGACTCGGGCTCACTCCCGATACGCAGTATTTT
>NA|TRBV5-8|TRBD1|TRBJ1-1
CASSPGQVNTEAFF
TGTGCCAGCAGCCCGGGACAGGTGAACACTGAAGCTTTCTTT
>NA|TRBV7-2|TRBD1|TRBJ1-2
CASSLNGRQGSYGYTF
TGTGCCAGCAGCTTAAATGGTCGACAGGGATCCTATGGCTACACCTTC
>few|TRBV5-1|TRBD1|TRBJ2-5
CASKWGQGAETQYF
TGCGCCAGCAAGTGGGGACAGGGAGCGGAGACCCAGTACTTC
>many|TRBV2|NA|TRBJ2-3
CASSEIRNTDTQYF
TGTGCCAGCAGTGAAATTAGGAACACAGATACGCAGTATTTT